This T cell receptor (beta chain) was profiled in a study of tumor-infiltrating lymphocytes in primary liver carcinoma. The CDR3 is 15 amino acids. V shed 1 base and J shed 11 bases, with 20 bases lying between them. Germline V gene sequence: CDR1 ENHRY, CDR2 SYGVKD. The roughly 17-32 mg bulk tissue piece was not sorted before simultaneous RNA and DNA extraction. Starting material of about 450 ng total RNA yielded TCR beta cDNA via a constant-region primer. Slightly modified ARM-PCR with three nested multiplex PCR rounds yielded TCR beta libraries. The first two PCR rounds used TRBV1-TRBV30 forward primers with a C-beta reverse primer, roughly 11 cycles each. MiXCR, run by TCRdb on the multiplex PCR reads, gives a single entry per CDR3 protein. The sample includes tens of thousands of distinct CDR3 sequences, approximately 71% seen only once; the top ten take about 32%.

This clonotype originated in a woman in her twenties or thirties with primary liver carcinoma and hepatitis B virus infection. The sequencing input was liver tumor tissue from sampling region 5. Regarding subset: tumor region T5, tumor centre. V and J are TRBV10-3 and TRBJ2-5; D not resolved. CDR3 nucleotide sequence: TGTGCCATCAGTGAGTTGGCTACCAGACAAGATACGCAGTACTTC. This encodes CAISELATRQDTQYF.